The sequence of this T cell receptor (beta chain) was determined in a study of T cells after posttransplantation cyclophosphamide. The study, taken as a whole, reports: TRB overlap between skin or GI tissue T cells and blood was limited.

About this clone: The antigen is undetermined.

Produced via immunoSEQ multiplex PCR; TCRdb's table is partial and in-frame only. The sample has around 6,100 clones, 95% to 98% seen once. This CDR3 has 16 residues. Per germline, CDR1 SGHDT and CDR2 YYEEEE. V was pared by 4 bases and J by 3 bases, with 17 bases between. The source is a middle-aged man in good health, CMV-negative, and a related stem cell transplant donor. The chain recombines TRBV5-6 with TRBJ1-5, with a possible D match to TRBD1 (6 bases). Sequenced: memory CD4+ T cells sorted from PBMCs. The CDR3 DNA reads as TGTGCCAGCAGCCCCTGGGGGGGGGCTCACAATCAGCCCCAGCATTTT. Amino acid sequence: CASSPWGGAHNQPQHF.